The clone carrying this T cell receptor beta chain turned up a few times. The antigen is unknown. Trimming pared 4 bases from V and 5 bases from J, leaving 17 bases between. This CDR3 region has 15 residues. Germline V gives CDR1 MDHEN, CDR2 SYDVKM. Using a J-beta primer mix together with a sample-barcoded 5' primer, a second PCR was run for roughly 7 to 12 cycles. TCRdb independently ran MiXCR on the 5' RACE reads; one entry per CDR3 protein. In the table there are about 1.7 million distinct CDR3 sequences, approximately 28% of which are singletons. This specimen belongs to a study of blood T cells in healthy people across ages. The study's findings and limits: Unknown donor CMV status possibly confounded expanded clonotype changes.

This sequence was found in a woman in her twenties or thirties in good health. Sequenced sample: blood. V is TRBV28 and J is TRBJ2-5; D is ambiguous. DNA of the CDR3: TGTGCCAGCAGTTCGCGAGGCCCGGTGGGGGAGACCCAGTACTTC. Its translation: CASSSRGPVGETQYF.